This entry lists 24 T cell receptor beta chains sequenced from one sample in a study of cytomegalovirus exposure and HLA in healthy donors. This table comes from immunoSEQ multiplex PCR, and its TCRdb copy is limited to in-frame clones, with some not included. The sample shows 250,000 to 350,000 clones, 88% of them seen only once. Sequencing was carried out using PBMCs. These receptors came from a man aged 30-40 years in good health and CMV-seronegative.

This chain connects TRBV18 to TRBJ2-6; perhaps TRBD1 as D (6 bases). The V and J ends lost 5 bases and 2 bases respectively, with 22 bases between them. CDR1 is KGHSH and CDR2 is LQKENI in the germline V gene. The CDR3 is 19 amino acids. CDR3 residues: CASSSDLARGRTGANVLTF. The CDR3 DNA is TGTGCCAGCTCAAGCGATCTTGCCAGGGGCCGGACTGGGGCCAACGTCCTGACTTTC. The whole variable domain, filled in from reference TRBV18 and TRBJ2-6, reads NAGVMQNPRHLVRRRGQEARLRCSPMKGHSHVYWYRQLPEEGLKFMVYLQKENIIDESGMPKERFSAEFPKEGPSILRIQQVVRGDSAAYFCASSSDLARGRTGANVLTFGAGSRLTVL.

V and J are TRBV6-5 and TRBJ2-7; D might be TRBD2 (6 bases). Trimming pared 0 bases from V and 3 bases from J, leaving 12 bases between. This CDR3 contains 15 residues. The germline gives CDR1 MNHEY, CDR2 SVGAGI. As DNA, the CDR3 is TGTGCCAGCAGTTACTCGAAGCGGGCGATCTACGAGCAGTACTTC. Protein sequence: CASSYSKRAIYEQYF.

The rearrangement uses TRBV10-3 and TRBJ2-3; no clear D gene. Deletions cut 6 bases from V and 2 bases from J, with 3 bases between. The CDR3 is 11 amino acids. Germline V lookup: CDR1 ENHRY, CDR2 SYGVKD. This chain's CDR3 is CAIRATDTQYF. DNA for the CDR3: TGTGCCATCAGGGCCACAGATACGCAGTATTTT.

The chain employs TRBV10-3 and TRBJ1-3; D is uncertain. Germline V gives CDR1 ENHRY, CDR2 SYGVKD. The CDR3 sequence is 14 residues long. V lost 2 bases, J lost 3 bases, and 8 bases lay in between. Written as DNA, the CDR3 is TGTGCCATCAGTGAGGAGTCCGTTGGAAACACCATATATTTT. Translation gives CAISEESVGNTIYF.

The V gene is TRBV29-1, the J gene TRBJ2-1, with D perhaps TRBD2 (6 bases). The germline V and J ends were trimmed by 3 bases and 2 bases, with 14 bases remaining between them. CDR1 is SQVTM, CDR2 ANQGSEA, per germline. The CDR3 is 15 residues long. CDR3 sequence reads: CSVDGKGGTYNEQFF. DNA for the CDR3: TGCAGCGTTGATGGGAAGGGAGGAACCTACAATGAGCAGTTCTTC.

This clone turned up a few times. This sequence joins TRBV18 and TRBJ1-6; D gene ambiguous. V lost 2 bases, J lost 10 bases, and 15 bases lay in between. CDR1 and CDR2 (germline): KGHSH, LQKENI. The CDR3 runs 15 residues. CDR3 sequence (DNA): TGTGCCAGCTCACCATACTCGGTGCTGAACTCACCCCTCCACTTT. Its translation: CASSPYSVLNSPLHF.

CDR3: CASSQRGSPLHF. DNA for the CDR3: TGCGCCAGCAGCCAAAGGGGTTCACCCCTCCACTTT. V and J are TRBV4-1 and TRBJ1-6; tentative D call: TRBD1 (5 bases). Germline CDR1 MGHRA, CDR2 YSYEKL. V gave up 2 bases and J gave up 9 bases, with 5 bases separating them. The CDR3 extends over 12 amino acids.

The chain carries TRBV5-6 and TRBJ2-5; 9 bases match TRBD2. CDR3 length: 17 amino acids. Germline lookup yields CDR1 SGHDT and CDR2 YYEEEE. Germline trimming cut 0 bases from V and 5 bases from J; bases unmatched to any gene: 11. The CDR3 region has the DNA TGTGCCAGCAGCTTGGCCGGGAGCGGGGGGCGAAGGGAGACCCAGTACTTC. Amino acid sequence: CASSLAGSGGRRETQYF.

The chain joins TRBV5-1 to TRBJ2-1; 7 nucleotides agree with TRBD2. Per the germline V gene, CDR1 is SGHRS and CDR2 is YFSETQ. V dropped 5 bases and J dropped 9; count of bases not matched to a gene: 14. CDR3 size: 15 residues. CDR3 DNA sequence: TGCGCCAGCAGACATGGTGGGGGGGGAACACCTGAGCAGTTCTTC. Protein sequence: CASRHGGGGTPEQFF.

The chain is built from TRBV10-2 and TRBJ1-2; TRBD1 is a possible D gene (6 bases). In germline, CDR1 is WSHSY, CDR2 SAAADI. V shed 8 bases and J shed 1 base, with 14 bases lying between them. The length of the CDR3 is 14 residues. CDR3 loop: CASLAGEVNYGYTF. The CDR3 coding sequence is TGCGCCAGCCTCGCAGGGGAAGTTAACTATGGCTACACCTTC.

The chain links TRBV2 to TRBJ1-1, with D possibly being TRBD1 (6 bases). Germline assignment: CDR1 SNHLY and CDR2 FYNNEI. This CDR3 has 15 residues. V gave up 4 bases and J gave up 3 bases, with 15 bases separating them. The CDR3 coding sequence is TGTGCCAGCAGTGCCGACAGGCCCCGGGACACTGAAGCTTTCTTT. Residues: CASSADRPRDTEAFF.

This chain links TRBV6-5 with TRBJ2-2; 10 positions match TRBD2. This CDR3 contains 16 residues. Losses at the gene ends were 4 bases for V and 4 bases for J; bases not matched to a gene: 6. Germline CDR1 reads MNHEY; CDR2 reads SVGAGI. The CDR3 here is CASSSRAGGPTGELFF. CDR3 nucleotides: TGTGCCAGCAGTTCAAGAGCGGGGGGGCCCACCGGGGAGCTGTTTTTT.

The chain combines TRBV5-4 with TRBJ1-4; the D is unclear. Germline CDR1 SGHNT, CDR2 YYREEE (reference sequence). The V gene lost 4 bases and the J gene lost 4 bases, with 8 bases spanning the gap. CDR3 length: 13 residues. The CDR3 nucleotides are TGTGCCAGCAGCCACGACATTAATGAAAAACTGTTTTTT. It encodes CASSHDINEKLFF. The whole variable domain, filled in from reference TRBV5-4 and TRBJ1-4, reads ETGVTQSPTHLIKTRGQQVTLRCSSQSGHNTVSWYQQALGQGPQFIFQYYREEENGRGNFPPRFSGLQFPNYSSELNVNALELDDSALYLCASSHDINEKLFFGSGTQLSVL.

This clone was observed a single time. CDR3 in amino acids: CASSHHEGEQYF. For the CDR3, the DNA is TGCGCCAGCAGCCACCACGAGGGCGAGCAGTACTTC. The chain couples TRBV4-1 to TRBJ2-7; a weak D match, TRBD2 (5 bases). Germline-derived CDR1 and CDR2 are MGHRA and YSYEKL. V lost 3 bases and J 6 bases, leaving 9 bases between the germline ends. CDR3 size: 12 residues.

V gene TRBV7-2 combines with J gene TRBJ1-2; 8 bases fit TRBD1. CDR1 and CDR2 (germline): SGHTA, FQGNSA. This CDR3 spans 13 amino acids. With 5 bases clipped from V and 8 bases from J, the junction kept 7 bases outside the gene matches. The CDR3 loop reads CASSGIRQGGYTF. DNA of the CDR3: TGTGCCAGCAGCGGTATCAGACAGGGGGGCTACACCTTC. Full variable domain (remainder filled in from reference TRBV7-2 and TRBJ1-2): GAGVSQSPSNKVTEKGKDVELRCDPISGHTALYWYRQSLGQGLEFLIYFQGNSAPDKSGLPSDRFSAERTGGSVSTLTIQRTQQEDSAVYLCASSGIRQGGYTFGSGTRLTVV.

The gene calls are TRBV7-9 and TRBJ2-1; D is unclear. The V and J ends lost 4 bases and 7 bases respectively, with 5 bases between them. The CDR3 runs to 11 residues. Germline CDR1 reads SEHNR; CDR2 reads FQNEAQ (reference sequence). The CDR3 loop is CASSSTNEQFF. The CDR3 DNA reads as TGTGCCAGCAGCTCAACTAATGAGCAGTTCTTC.

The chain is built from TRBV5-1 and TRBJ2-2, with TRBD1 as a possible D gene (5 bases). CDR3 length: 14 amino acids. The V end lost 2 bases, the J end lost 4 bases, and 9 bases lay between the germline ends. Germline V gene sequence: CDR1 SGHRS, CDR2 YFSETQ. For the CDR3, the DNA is TGCGCCAGCAGCTTTCAGGGTCGCACCGGGGAGCTGTTTTTT. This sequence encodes CASSFQGRTGELFF.

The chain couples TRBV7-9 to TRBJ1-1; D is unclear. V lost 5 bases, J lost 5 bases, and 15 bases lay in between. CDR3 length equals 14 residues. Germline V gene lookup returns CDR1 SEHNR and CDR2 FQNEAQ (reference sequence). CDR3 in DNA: TGTGCCAGCAGCCCGGTGGTCGGTTCTACTGAAGCTTTCTTT. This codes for CASSPVVGSTEAFF.

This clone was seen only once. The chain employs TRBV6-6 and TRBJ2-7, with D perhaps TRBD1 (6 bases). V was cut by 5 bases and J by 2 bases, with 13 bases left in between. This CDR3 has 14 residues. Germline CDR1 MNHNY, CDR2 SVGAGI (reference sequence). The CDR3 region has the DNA TGTGCCAGCAGTCACGACAGGACCCCCTACGAGCAGTACTTC. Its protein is CASSHDRTPYEQYF.

CDR3: CASSPNPGQGTEAFF. The CDR3 nucleotides are TGTGCCAGCAGTCCCAACCCGGGACAGGGGACTGAAGCTTTCTTT. The chain employs TRBV27 and TRBJ1-1; TRBD1 matches at 10 bases. The CDR3 has 15 amino acids. V lost 5 bases, J lost 5 bases, and 8 bases stayed unmatched. The germline V gene has CDR1 MNHEY and CDR2 SMNVEV (reference sequence).

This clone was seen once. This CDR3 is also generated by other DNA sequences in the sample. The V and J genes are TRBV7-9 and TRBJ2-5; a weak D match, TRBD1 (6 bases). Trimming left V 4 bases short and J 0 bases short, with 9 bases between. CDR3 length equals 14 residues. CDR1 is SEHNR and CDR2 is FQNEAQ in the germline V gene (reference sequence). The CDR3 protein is CASSSGQNQETQYF. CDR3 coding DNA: TGTGCCAGCAGCTCCGGACAGAACCAAGAGACCCAGTACTTC.

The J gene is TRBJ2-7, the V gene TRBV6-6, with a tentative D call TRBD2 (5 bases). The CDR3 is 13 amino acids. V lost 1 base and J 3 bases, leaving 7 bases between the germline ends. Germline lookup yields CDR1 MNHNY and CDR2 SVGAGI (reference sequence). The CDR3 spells CASSYWTVYEQYF. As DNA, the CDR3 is TGTGCCAGCAGTTACTGGACTGTCTACGAGCAGTACTTC.

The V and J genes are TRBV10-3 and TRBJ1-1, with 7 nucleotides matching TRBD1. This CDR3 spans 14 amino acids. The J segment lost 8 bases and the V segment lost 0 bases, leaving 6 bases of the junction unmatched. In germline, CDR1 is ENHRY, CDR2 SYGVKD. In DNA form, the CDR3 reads TGTGCCATCAGTGAGTCCATGGGGACAGAAGAAGCTTTCTTT. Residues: CAISESMGTEEAFF.

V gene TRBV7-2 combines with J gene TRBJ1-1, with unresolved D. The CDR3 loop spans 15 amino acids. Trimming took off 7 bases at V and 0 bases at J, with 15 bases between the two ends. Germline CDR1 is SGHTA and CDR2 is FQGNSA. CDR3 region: CASTSGGVLNTEAFF. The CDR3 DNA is TGTGCCAGCACCTCAGGCGGGGTCCTGAACACTGAAGCTTTCTTT.